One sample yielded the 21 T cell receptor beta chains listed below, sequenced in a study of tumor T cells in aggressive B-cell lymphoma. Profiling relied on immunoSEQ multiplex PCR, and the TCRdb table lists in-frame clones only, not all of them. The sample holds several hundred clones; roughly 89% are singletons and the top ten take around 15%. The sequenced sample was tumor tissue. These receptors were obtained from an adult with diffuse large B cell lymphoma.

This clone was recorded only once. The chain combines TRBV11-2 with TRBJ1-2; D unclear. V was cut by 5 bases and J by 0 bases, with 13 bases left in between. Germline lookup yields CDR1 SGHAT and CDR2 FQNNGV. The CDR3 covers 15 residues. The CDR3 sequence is CASSLVGGTNYGYTF. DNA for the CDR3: TGTGCCAGCAGCCTAGTCGGCGGCACTAACTATGGCTACACCTTC.

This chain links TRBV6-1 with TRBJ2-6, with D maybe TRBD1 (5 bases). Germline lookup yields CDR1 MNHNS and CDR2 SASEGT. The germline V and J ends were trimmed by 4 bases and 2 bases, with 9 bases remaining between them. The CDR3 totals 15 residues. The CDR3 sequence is CASSGRATGANVLTF. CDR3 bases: TGTGCCAGCAGTGGCAGGGCCACTGGGGCCAACGTCCTGACTTTC.

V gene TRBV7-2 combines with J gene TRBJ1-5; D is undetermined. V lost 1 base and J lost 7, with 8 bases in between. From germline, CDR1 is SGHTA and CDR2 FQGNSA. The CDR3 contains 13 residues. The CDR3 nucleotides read TGTGCCAGCAGCTTAGTAGTGAGGCAGCCCCAGCATTTT. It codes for CASSLVVRQPQHF.

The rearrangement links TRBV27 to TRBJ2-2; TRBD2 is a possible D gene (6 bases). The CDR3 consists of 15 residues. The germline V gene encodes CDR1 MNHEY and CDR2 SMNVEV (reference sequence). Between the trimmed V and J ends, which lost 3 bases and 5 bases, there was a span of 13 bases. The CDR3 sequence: CASSLRGRNTGELFF. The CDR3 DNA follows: TGTGCCAGCAGTTTGAGAGGGAGGAATACCGGGGAGCTGTTTTTT.

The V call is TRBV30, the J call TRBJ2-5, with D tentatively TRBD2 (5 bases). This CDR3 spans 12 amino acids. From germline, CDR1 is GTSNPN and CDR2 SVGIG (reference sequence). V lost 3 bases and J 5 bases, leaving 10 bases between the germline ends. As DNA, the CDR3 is TGTGCCTGGAGAGCTAGCAGGGAGACCCAGTACTTC. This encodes CAWRASRETQYF. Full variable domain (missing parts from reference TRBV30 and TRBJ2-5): SQTIHQWPATLVQPVGSPLSLECTVEGTSNPNLYWYRQAAGRGLQLLFYSVGIGQISSEVPQNLSASRPQDRQFILSSKKLLLSDSGFYLCAWRASRETQYFGPGTRLLVL.

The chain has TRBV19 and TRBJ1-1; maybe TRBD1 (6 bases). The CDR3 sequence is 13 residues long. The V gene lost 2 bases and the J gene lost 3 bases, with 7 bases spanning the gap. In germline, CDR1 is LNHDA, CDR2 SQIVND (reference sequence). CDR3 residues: CASSIKGDTEAFF. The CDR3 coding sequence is TGTGCCAGTAGTATAAAGGGGGACACTGAAGCTTTCTTT.

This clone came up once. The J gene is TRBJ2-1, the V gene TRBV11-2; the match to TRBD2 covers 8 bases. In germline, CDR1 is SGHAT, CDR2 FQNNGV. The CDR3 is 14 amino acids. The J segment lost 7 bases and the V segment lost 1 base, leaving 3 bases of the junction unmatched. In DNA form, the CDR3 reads TGTGCCAGCAGCTTAGGGACTAGCTTAAATGAGCAGTTCTTC. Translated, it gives CASSLGTSLNEQFF.

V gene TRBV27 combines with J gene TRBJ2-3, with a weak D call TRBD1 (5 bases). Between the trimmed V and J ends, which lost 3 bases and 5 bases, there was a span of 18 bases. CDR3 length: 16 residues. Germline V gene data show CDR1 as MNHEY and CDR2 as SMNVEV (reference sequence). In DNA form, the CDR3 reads TGTGCCAGCAGTTTTAGGGGCCCCTACGTGCAAGATACGCAGTATTTT. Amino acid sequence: CASSFRGPYVQDTQYF.

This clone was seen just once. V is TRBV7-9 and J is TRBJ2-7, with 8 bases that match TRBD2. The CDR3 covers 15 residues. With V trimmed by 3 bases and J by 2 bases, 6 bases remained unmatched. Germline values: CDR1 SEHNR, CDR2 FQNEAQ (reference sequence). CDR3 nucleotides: TGTGCCAGCAGCTTGATAGCGGGGTTGACCTACGAGCAGTACTTC. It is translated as CASSLIAGLTYEQYF.

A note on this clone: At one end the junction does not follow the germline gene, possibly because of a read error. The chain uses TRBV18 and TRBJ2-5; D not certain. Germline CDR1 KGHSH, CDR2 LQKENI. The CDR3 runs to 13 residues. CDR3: CARSGTFQETQYF. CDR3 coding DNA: TGTGCCCGCTCGGGCACCTTCCAAGAGACCCAGTACTTC.

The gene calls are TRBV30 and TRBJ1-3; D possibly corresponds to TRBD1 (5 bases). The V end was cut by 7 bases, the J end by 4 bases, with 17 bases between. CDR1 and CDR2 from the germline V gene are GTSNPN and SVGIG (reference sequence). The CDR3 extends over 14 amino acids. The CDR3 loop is CAFQPGGSGNTIYF. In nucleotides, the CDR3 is TGTGCCTTTCAGCCCGGGGGATCAGGAAACACCATATATTTT.

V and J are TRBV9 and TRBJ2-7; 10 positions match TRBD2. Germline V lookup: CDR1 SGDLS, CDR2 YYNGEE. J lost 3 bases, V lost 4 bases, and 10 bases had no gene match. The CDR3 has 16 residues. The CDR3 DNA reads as TGTGCCAGCAGCCTCTCCCTAGCGGGAGATTACTACGAGCAGTACTTC. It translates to CASSLSLAGDYYEQYF.

CDR3: CASSSEAYGYTF. In DNA, the CDR3 is TGTGCCAGCAGCTCCGAGGCATATGGCTACACCTTC. The V gene is TRBV28, the J gene TRBJ1-2; unclear D gene. CDR3 length: 12 residues. Germline V lookup: CDR1 MDHEN, CDR2 SYDVKM. V was trimmed by 6 bases and J by 5 bases, leaving 10 bases between them.

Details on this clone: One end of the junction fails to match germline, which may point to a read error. CDR3 bases: TGTGCCAGCAGCTTAGACCCGGGGACAGCACGATACCAAGAGATCCAGTACTTC. The encoded protein is CASSLDPGTARYQEIQYF. The gene calls are TRBV7-9 and TRBJ2-5, with 7 bases fitting TRBD1. Germline lookup yields CDR1 SEHNR and CDR2 FQNEAQ (reference sequence). This CDR3 spans 18 amino acids.

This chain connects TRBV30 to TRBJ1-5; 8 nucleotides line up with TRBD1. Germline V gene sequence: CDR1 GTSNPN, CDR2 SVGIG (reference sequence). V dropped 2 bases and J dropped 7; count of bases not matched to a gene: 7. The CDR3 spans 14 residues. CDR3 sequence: CAWSWTGRRQPQHF. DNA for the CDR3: TGTGCCTGGAGTTGGACAGGGAGGCGGCAGCCCCAGCATTTT.

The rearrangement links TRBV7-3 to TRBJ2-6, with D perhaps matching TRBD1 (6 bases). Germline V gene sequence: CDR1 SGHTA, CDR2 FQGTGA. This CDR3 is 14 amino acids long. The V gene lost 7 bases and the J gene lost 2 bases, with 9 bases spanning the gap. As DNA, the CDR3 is TGTGCCAGCAAATCAGGGGCTGGGGCCAACGTCCTGACTTTC. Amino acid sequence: CASKSGAGANVLTF.

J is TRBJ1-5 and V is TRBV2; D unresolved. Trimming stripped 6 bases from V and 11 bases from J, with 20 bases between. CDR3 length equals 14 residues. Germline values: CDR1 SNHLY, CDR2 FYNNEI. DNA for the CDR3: TGTGCCAGCAGATTAATGGCGGACTCCGGCTCCCAGCATTTT. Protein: CASRLMADSGSQHF.

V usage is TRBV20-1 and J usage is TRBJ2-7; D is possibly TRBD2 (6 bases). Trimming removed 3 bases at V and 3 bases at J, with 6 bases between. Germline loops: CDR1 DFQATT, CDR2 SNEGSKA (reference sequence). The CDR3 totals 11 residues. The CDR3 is CSARRDYEQYF. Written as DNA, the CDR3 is TGCAGTGCTAGGCGGGACTACGAGCAGTACTTC.

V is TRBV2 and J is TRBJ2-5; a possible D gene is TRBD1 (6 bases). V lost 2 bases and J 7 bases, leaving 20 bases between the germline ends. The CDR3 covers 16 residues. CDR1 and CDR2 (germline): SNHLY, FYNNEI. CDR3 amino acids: CASSEMRGISSVTQYF. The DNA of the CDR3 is TGTGCCAGCAGTGAAATGAGGGGGATCTCATCAGTGACCCAGTACTTC. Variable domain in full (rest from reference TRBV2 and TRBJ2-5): EPEVTQTPSHQVTQMGQEVILRCVPISNHLYFYWYRQILGQKVEFLVSFYNNEISEKSEIFDDQFSVERPDGSNFTLKIRSTKLEDSAMYFCASSEMRGISSVTQYFGPGTRLLVL.

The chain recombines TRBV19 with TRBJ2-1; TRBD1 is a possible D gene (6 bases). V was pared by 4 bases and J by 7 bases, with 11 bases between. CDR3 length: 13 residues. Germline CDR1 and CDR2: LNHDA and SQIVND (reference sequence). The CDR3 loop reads CASSNRARNEQFF. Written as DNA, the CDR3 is TGTGCCAGTAGTAACAGGGCGAGGAATGAGCAGTTCTTC.

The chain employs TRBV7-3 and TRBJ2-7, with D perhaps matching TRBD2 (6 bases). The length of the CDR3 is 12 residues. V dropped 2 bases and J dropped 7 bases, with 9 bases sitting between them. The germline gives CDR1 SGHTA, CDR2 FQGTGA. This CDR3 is CASSLPGEEQYF. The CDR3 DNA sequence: TGTGCCAGCAGCTTACCGGGGGAAGAGCAGTACTTC.